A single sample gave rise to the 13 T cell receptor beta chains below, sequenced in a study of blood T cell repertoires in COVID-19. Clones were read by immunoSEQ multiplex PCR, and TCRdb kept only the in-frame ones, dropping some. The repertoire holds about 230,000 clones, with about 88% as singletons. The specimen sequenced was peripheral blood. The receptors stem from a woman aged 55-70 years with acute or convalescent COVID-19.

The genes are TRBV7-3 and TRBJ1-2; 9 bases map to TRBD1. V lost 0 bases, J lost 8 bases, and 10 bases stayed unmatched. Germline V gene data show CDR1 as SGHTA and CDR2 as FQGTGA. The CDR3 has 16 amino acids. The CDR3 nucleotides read TGTGCCAGCAGCTTAACTCCGGGCACAGGGGGCCGCGGCTACACCTTC. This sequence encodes CASSLTPGTGGRGYTF.

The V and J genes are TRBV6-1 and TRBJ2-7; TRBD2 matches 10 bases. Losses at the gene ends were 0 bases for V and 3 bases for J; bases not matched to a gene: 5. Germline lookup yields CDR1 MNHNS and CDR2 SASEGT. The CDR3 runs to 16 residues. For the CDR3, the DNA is TGTGCCAGCAGTGAAGCCCTCAGCGGGAGGGTCTACGAGCAGTACTTC. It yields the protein CASSEALSGRVYEQYF.

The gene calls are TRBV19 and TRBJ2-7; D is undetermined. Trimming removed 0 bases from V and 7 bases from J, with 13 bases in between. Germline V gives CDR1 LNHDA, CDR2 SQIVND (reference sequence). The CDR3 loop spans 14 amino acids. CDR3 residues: CASSIDSQTSEQYF. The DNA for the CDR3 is TGTGCCAGTAGTATAGATTCTCAGACTTCTGAGCAGTACTTC.

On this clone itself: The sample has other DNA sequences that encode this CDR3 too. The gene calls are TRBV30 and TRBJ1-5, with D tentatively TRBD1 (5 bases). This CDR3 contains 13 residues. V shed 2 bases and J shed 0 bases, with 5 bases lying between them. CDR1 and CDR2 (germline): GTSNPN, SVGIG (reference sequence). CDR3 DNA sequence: TGTGCCTGGAGTAGGGGTAGCAATCAGCCCCAGCATTTT. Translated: CAWSRGSNQPQHF.

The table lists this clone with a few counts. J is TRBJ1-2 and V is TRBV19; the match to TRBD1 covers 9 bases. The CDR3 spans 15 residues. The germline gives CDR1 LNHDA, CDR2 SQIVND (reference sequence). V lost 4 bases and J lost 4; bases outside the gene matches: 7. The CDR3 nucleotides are TGTGCCAGTAGTACCCGGGACAGGGAAACCTATGGCTACACCTTC. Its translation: CASSTRDRETYGYTF. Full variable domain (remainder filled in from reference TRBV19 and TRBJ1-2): DGGITQSPKYLFRKEGQNVTLSCEQNLNHDAMYWYRQDPGQGLRLIYYSQIVNDFQKGDIAEGYSVSREKKESFPLTVTSAQKNPTAFYLCASSTRDRETYGYTFGSGTRLTVV.

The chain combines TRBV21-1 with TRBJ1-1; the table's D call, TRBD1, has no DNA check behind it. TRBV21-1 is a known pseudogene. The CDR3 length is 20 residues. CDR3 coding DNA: TGTGCCAGCAGCAAAGTCCCGTACCCAGGGGCAGAGAACTTGAACACTGAAGCTTTCTTT. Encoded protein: CASSKVPYPGAENLNTEAFF.

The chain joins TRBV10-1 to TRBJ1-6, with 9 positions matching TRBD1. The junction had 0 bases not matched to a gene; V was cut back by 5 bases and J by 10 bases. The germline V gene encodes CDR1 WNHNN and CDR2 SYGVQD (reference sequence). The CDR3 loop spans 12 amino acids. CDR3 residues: CASSTGGSPLHF. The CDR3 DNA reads TGCGCCAGCAGTACAGGGGGCTCACCCCTCCACTTT.

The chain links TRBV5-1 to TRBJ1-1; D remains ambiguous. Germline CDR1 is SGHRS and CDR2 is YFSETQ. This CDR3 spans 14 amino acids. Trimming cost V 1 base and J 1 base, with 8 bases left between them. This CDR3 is CASSLTRQNTEAFF. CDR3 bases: TGCGCCAGCAGCTTGACCAGACAGAACACTGAAGCTTTCTTT.

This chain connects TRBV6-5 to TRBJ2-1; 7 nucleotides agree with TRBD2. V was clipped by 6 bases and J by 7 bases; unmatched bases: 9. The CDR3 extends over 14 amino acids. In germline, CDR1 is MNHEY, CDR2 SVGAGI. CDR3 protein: CASRMGLPSNEQFF. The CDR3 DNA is TGTGCCAGCAGAATGGGACTACCCTCAAATGAGCAGTTCTTC.

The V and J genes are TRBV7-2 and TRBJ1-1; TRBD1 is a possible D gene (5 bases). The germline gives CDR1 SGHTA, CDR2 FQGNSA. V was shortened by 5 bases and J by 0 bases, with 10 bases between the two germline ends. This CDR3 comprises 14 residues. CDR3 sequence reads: CASSLSRVNTEAFF. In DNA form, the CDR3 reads TGTGCCAGCAGCCTGAGCAGGGTGAACACTGAAGCTTTCTTT.

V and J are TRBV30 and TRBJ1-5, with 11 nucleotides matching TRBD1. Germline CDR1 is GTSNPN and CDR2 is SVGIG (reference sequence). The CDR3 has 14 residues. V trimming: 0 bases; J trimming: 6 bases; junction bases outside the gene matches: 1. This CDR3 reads CAWSVGTGGQPQHF. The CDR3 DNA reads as TGTGCCTGGAGTGTGGGGACAGGGGGTCAGCCCCAGCATTTT.

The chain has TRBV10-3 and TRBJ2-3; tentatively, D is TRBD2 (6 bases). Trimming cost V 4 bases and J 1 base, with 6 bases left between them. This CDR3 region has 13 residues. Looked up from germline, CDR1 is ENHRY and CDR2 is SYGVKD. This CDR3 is CAISASGTDTQYF. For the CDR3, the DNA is TGTGCCATCAGTGCTAGCGGCACAGATACGCAGTATTTT.

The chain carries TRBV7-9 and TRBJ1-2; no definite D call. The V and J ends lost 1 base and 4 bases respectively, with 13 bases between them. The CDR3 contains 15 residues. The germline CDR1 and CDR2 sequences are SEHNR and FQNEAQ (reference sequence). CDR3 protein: CASSLGVVEGYGYTF. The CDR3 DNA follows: TGTGCCAGCAGCTTAGGGGTGGTGGAGGGCTATGGCTACACCTTC.